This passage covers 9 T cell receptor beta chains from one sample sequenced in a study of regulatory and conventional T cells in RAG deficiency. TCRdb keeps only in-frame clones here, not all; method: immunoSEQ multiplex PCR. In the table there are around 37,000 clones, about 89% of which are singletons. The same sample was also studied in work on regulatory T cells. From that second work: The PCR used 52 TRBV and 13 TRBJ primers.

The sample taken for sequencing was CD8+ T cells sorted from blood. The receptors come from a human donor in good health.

In nucleotides, the CDR3 is TGTGCCAGCAGCTTAACACAGGGGATTTCAGATACGCAGTATTTT. As protein: CASSLTQGISDTQYF. The J gene is TRBJ2-3, the V gene TRBV7-9; TRBD1 aligns across 7 bases. The CDR3 is made up of 15 amino acids. Germline-derived CDR1 and CDR2 are SEHNR and FQNEAQ (reference sequence). The trim removed 2 bases at V and 4 bases at J, leaving 6 bases unmatched.

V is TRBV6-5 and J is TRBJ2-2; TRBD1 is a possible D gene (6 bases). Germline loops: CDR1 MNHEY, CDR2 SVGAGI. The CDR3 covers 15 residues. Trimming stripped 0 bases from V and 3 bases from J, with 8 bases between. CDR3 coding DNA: TGTGCCAGCAGTTACTCCGAGGGGGACACCGGGGAGCTGTTTTTT. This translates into CASSYSEGDTGELFF.

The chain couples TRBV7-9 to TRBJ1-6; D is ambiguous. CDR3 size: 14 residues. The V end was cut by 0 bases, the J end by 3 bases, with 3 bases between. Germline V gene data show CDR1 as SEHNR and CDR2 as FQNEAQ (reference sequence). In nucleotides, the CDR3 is TGTGCCAGCAGCTTAGCGAGCTATAATTCACCCCTCCACTTT. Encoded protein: CASSLASYNSPLHF.

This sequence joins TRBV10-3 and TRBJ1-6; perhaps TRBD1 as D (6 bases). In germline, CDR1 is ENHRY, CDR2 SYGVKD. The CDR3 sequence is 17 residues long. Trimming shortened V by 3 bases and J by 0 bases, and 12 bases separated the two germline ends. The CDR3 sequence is CAISDQGPSSYNSPLHF. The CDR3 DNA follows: TGTGCCATCAGTGATCAGGGGCCCAGCTCCTATAATTCACCCCTCCACTTT.

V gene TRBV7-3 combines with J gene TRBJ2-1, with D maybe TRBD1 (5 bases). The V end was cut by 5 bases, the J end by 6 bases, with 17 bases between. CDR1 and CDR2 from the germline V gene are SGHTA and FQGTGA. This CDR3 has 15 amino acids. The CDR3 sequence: CASSPPGLVFNEQFF. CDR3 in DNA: TGTGCCAGCAGCCCACCAGGGCTGGTCTTCAATGAGCAGTTCTTC.

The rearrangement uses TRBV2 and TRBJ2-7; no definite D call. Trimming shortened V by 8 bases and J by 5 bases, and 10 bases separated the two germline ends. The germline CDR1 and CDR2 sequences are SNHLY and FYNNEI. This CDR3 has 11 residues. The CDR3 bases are TGTGCCAGCGGGAAGGTGAACGAGCAGTACTTC. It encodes CASGKVNEQYF. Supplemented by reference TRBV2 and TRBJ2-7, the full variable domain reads EPEVTQTPSHQVTQMGQEVILRCVPISNHLYFYWYRQILGQKVEFLVSFYNNEISEKSEIFDDQFSVERPDGSNFTLKIRSTKLEDSAMYFCASGKVNEQYFGPGTRLTVT.

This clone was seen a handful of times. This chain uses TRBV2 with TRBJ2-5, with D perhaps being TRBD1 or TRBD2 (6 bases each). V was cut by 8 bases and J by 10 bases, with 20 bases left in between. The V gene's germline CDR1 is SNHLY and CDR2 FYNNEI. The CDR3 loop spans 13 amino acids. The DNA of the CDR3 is TGTGCCAGCGAGAAGCAGGCAGGGGACTTCCAGTACTTC. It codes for CASEKQAGDFQYF.

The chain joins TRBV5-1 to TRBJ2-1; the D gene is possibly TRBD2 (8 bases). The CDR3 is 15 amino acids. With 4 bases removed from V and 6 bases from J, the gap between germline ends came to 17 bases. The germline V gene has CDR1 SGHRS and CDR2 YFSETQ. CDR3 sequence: CASSGNGRGLNEQFF. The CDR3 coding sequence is TGCGCCAGCAGCGGAAACGGGAGGGGGCTCAATGAGCAGTTCTTC.

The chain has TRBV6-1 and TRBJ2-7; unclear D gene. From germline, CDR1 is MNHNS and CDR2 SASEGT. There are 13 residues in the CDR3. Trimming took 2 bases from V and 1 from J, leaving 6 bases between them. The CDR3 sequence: CASSEPGSYEQYF. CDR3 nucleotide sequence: TGTGCCAGCAGTGAACCCGGGTCCTACGAGCAGTACTTC.